This TCR beta chain comes out of a study of cytotoxic CD8 clonotypes in ibrutinib-treated CLL (dated by TCRdb to the early 2020s). Context from the whole study: The cohort was composed of roughly ten relapsed/refractory and fewer than 16 treatment-naive patients; IGHV unmutated status was identified in 17 patients. Patients were still on ibrutinib when every remission and progressive disease sample was collected. Response samples were obtained after a median of approximately twelve months of treatment, with a range of roughly 6 to 40 months. Cryopreserved peripheral blood mononuclear cells were obtained before treatment, at response, and at either sustained remission or disease progression. On average, each sample had 255,043 productive templates and more than 75,000 productive rearrangements. Of the 90 or so participants in the trial, approximately 26 had longitudinal samples available. Responses were partial in roughly 24 patients and complete in 2; after median roughly 69 months follow-up, approximately 15 stayed in remission and 12 progressed.

A MiSeq instrument was used for deep resolution sequencing, which targeted depths ranging from 1 in 1 million up to 1 in 200,000 T cells, with coverage averaging 10x for each clonotype. The immunoSEQ hsTCRB Kit was used to generate the TCR beta libraries. The study's processing was this. ImmunoSEQ Data Assistant and ImmunoSEQ Analyzer were used for data analysis, and V, D and J genes were assigned according to IMGT definitions. Clonality, with values ranging from 0 to 1, was calculated as one minus the normalized Shannon entropy of productive rearrangement frequencies. Only overrepresented clonotypes making up at least 0.05% of each patient's repertoire were included in the public clonotype analysis. Some twelve repertoires from age-matched healthy donors, obtained from immuneACCESS, served as clonality controls. TCRdb re-hosts the immuneACCESS table, in-frame sequences only. Its copies lack some clones; in the studies checked, an unresolved V gene accounts for under half of them, and the cause for the rest is not known. V and J calls and clone size are those listed in that table; D and trimming were worked out from the DNA. A total of around 140,000 clones appear in this sample, 70% to 90% of them only once. The ten largest make up roughly 1.9% of the sample.

Study-level results and caveats: At ibrutinib response clonality went up, during sustained remission it held steady, and at progression it dropped back toward baseline. Sampling times were not matched between sustained-remission and progressing patients, and lymph node repertoires were not studied. Public clonotypes were rare and either shrank or stayed stable during treatment, and the rise in clonality at ibrutinib response reflected expansion of private clonotypes. Baseline clonality exceeded that of age-matched healthy donors and correlated strongly with circulating CD8+ T-cell counts.

The sample's time point label, in plain terms: approximately 2 years on ibrutinib. For TCR beta library preparation, roughly 2.2 micrograms of genomic DNA were isolated from cryopreserved PBMCs. Longitudinal blood samples from CLL patients on ibrutinib monotherapy underwent high-throughput TCR beta sequencing. The patients took part in an open-label, single-center phase 2 trial of ibrutinib monotherapy. This clone has just one count. Its antigen remains unidentified. Per-base qualities were not stored, and no clone one base away is much larger. The sequence derives from a human donor with chronic lymphocytic leukemia. The specimen was PBMCs, collected after 24 months of ibrutinib treatment.

The sequenced DNA is TGTGCCAGCAGCTTAGTAGCGGGCGGACTCAATGAGCAGTTCTTC. It translates to CASSLVAGGLNEQFF. Rearrangement joined TRBV11-3 to TRBJ2-1; 7 central bases correspond to TRBD2. CDR1 and CDR2 are drawn from the germline V gene: SGHNT, YENEEA. The CDR3, from cysteine to phenylalanine, totals 15 residues. Only the CDR3 region is kept as DNA, spanning 45 bases read in frame from base 1. V is trimmed back by 1 base and J by 6 bases, and the junction contains 6 bases that no gene match accounts for.